Presented here are 21 T cell receptor beta chains from one specimen sequenced in a study of T cell repertoires in cytomegalovirus infection. TCRdb re-analysed the reads in MiXCR, keeping a single row per CDR3 protein. This repertoire shows around 130,000 distinct CDR3 sequences, 7% to 9.5% found once; its top ten account for roughly 9.1%. Sequencing input: PBMCs. The receptors come from a human donor in good health (CMV status not recorded). Some clones in this sample may be carry-over from other donors' samples.

In this sample, this clonotype turned up many times. The chain links TRBV24-1 to TRBJ2-1; D possibly corresponds to TRBD2 (5 bases). This CDR3 comprises 16 residues. Germline lookup yields CDR1 KGHDR and CDR2 SFDVKD. Trimming took 2 bases from V and 6 from J, leaving 16 bases between them. CDR3: CATSDSSRRPSNEQFF. Written as DNA, the CDR3 is TGTGCCACCAGTGATTCCTCTAGGAGGCCCTCCAATGAGCAGTTCTTC.

This clonotype was observed at least ten times. This chain connects TRBV5-6 to TRBJ2-2; 7 bases map to TRBD1. The V segment lost 1 base and the J segment 6 bases; nucleotides outside the gene matches: 3. From germline, CDR1 is SGHDT and CDR2 YYEEEE. The CDR3 consists of 14 residues. CDR3: CASSLRGPPGELFF. The CDR3 bases are TGTGCCAGCAGCTTGAGGGGGCCCCCCGGGGAGCTGTTTTTT.

The rearrangement uses TRBV5-4 and TRBJ1-1; possible D gene TRBD1, 5 bases. The germline V gene encodes CDR1 SGHNT and CDR2 YYREEE (reference sequence). The V and J ends lost 3 bases and 7 bases respectively, with 13 bases between them. The CDR3 length is 13 residues. CDR3 nucleotides: TGTGCCAGCAGCTCGGGACTTTGGAATGAAGCTTTCTTT. This encodes CASSSGLWNEAFF.

The sample holds a few counts of this clonotype. The chain joins TRBV20-1 to TRBJ2-1; D unresolved. CDR3 size: 14 residues. Per the germline V gene, CDR1 is DFQATT and CDR2 is SNEGSKA (reference sequence). V dropped 0 bases and J dropped 9 bases, with 15 bases sitting between them. CDR3 region: CSARDISSISEQFF. CDR3 in DNA: TGCAGTGCTAGAGATATCAGTAGTATCAGTGAGCAGTTCTTC.

This clonotype has just a few counts. The chain links TRBV5-1 to TRBJ2-7; TRBD1 matches at 7 bases. With V trimmed by 7 bases and J by 3 bases, 7 bases remained unmatched. There are 13 residues in the CDR3. The germline gives CDR1 SGHRS, CDR2 YFSETQ. The CDR3 bases are TGCGCCAGCCAACGGGACAGTCTCTACGAGCAGTACTTC. Amino acids: CASQRDSLYEQYF.

The rearrangement joins TRBV7-9 to TRBJ1-2; 11 bases fit TRBD1. Losses at the gene ends were 0 bases for V and 4 bases for J; bases not matched to a gene: 4. Looked up from germline, CDR1 is SEHNR and CDR2 is FQNEAQ (reference sequence). This CDR3 has 16 amino acids. CDR3 DNA: TGTGCCAGCAGCTTAGCCTTCGGGACAGGGGGCTATGGCTACACCTTC. Amino acids: CASSLAFGTGGYGYTF.

The sample holds many counts of this clonotype. The chain employs TRBV28 and TRBJ1-5; 11 nucleotides match TRBD1. Germline trimming cut 6 bases from V and 10 bases from J; bases unmatched to any gene: 2. The CDR3 has 12 amino acids. From germline, CDR1 is MDHEN and CDR2 SYDVKM. The CDR3 DNA reads TGTGCCAGCAGGGGACAGGGGGTACCCCAGCATTTT. It codes for CASRGQGVPQHF.

The genes are TRBV5-1 and TRBJ1-6, with a tentative D call TRBD1 (5 bases). The germline CDR1 and CDR2 sequences are SGHRS and YFSETQ. The CDR3 covers 14 residues. V was shortened by 0 bases and J by 9 bases, with 10 bases between the two germline ends. CDR3 DNA sequence: TGCGCCAGCAGCTTGGACAGGTCCCTTTCACCCCTCCACTTT. Amino acid sequence: CASSLDRSLSPLHF.

This clonotype was detected a few times. V and J are TRBV5-1 and TRBJ2-3; 9 nucleotides align to TRBD1. The germline V gene has CDR1 SGHRS and CDR2 YFSETQ. V shed 3 bases and J 0 bases; nucleotides not matched to a gene: 11. CDR3 length equals 18 residues. CDR3 nucleotides: TGCGCCAGCAGCTGGGGACAGGGAATAACGACTAGCACAGATACGCAGTATTTT. Encoded protein: CASSWGQGITTSTDTQYF.

This clonotype occurred many times. CDR3 DNA: TGTGCCAGCAGCTTAGGAGGCGGGAATACCTACGAGCAGTACTTC. This translates into CASSLGGGNTYEQYF. The chain employs TRBV7-6 and TRBJ2-7; perhaps TRBD2 as D (6 bases). The CDR3 consists of 15 residues. The V end lost 1 base, the J end lost 2 bases, and 12 bases lay between the germline ends. CDR1 and CDR2 (germline): SGHVS, FNYEAQ. The full variable domain, with the rest looked up from reference TRBV7-6 and TRBJ2-7, is GAGVSQSPRYKVTKRGQDVALRCDPISGHVSLYWYRQALGQGPEFLTYFNYEAQQDKSGLPNDRFSAERPEGSISTLTIQRTEQRDSAMYRCASSLGGGNTYEQYFGPGTRLTVT.

This clonotype showed up just a few times. The J gene is TRBJ2-2, the V gene TRBV4-2; 9 bases are shared with TRBD1. The V segment lost 0 bases and the J segment 7 bases; nucleotides outside the gene matches: 6. This CDR3 spans 16 amino acids. Germline V gene lookup returns CDR1 LGHNA and CDR2 YNFKEQ. The CDR3 bases are TGTGCCAGCAGCCAAGATGGGACAGGGCACGGCGGGGAGCTGTTTTTT. Translated, it gives CASSQDGTGHGGELFF.

This clonotype was observed at least ten times. The chain uses TRBV12-3 or TRBV12-4 and TRBJ1-2, with D unresolved. The CDR3 is 13 amino acids. Deletions cut 4 bases from V and 7 bases from J, with 13 bases between. The CDR3 here is CASSSVLAGGYTF. The CDR3 DNA is TGTGCCAGCAGTTCCGTCTTGGCGGGTGGCTACACCTTC.

This clonotype has ten or more counts. The chain links TRBV5-4 to TRBJ2-1; 8 nucleotides align to TRBD2. Germline lookup yields CDR1 SGHNT and CDR2 YYREEE (reference sequence). V gave up 2 bases and J gave up 7 bases; unmatched junction bases: 5. There are 14 residues in the CDR3. DNA for the CDR3: TGTGCCAGCAGCTTTGCAGCGGGGGTTAATGAGCAGTTCTTC. Its protein is CASSFAAGVNEQFF.

This clonotype was found many times. The J gene is TRBJ2-5, the V gene TRBV7-2, with 12 bases lining up with TRBD2. Germline V lookup: CDR1 SGHTA, CDR2 FQGNSA. The CDR3 is 18 amino acids. With 4 bases clipped from V and 5 bases from J, the junction kept 14 bases outside the gene matches. The CDR3 region has the DNA TGTGCCAGCAGCTCCCGAAGGCTAGCGGGGGGGATAGAGGAGACCCAGTACTTC. It yields the protein CASSSRRLAGGIEETQYF.

This clonotype was seen more than once but under ten times. V usage is TRBV20-1 and J usage is TRBJ1-1; weak D call: TRBD1 (6 bases). V was trimmed by 6 bases and J by 1 base, leaving 12 bases between them. This CDR3 has 13 amino acids. CDR1 is DFQATT, CDR2 SNEGSKA, per germline (reference sequence). The DNA for the CDR3 is TGCAGTGCCCCGGGACAAGCGAACACTGAAGCTTTCTTT. It codes for CSAPGQANTEAFF.

As for this clonotype: A single base separates this from a much larger clone, so it may be a read error. The rearrangement joins TRBV5-1 to TRBJ2-5, with D perhaps TRBD2 (6 bases). In germline, CDR1 is SGHRS, CDR2 YFSETQ. The CDR3 extends over 14 amino acids. The CDR3 loop is CASSLTSDSGAQCF. The CDR3 DNA reads as TGCGCCAGCAGCTTGACCTCCGATTCGGGAGCCCAGTGCTTC.

The CDR3 loop reads CASSEKTRYYGYTF. The CDR3 nucleotides read TGTGCCAGCAGTGAAAAGACCCGCTACTATGGCTACACCTTC. The chain carries TRBV2 and TRBJ1-2; D gene uncertain. Germline values: CDR1 SNHLY, CDR2 FYNNEI. CDR3 length equals 14 residues. The germline V and J ends were trimmed by 2 bases and 3 bases, with 10 bases remaining between them.

This chain uses TRBV11-2 with TRBJ2-1, with D possibly TRBD2 on 7 matching bases. The CDR3 runs 20 residues. Germline-derived CDR1 and CDR2 are SGHAT and FQNNGV. V was trimmed by 5 bases and J by 3 bases, leaving 29 bases between them. In DNA, the CDR3 is TGTGCCAGCAGCATCCGGGGGGCAGCCATAGGCAGGTCTTACTACAATGAGCAGTTCTTC. Its protein product is CASSIRGAAIGRSYYNEQFF.

The rearrangement joins TRBV5-4 to TRBJ1-2; 8 bases align to TRBD1. J gave up 0 bases and V 2 bases, and 6 bases lay outside the gene matches. The CDR3 has 16 residues. Germline CDR1 SGHNT, CDR2 YYREEE (reference sequence). CDR3 in amino acids: CASSFGQGATNYGYTF. CDR3 nucleotides: TGTGCCAGCAGCTTTGGACAGGGAGCAACTAACTATGGCTACACCTTC.

The table lists this clonotype with many counts. The CDR3 sequence: CASSPRQGKNEQFF. The CDR3 region has the DNA TGTGCCAGCAGTCCCAGACAGGGGAAGAATGAGCAGTTCTTC. The rearrangement uses TRBV11-3 and TRBJ2-1; 8 positions agree with TRBD1. The CDR3 extends over 14 amino acids. V lost 6 bases to trimming and J lost 7 bases; unmatched junction nucleotides: 8. Germline V CDR1 and CDR2: SGHNT, YENEEA.

This clonotype occurred a few times. The chain links TRBV14 to TRBJ1-2, with D uncertain. This CDR3 is 13 amino acids long. Trimming stripped 0 bases from V and 3 bases from J, with 5 bases between. Germline V gene data show CDR1 as SGHDN and CDR2 as FVKESK. CDR3 sequence: CASSQDRYYGYTF. In DNA, the CDR3 is TGTGCCAGCAGCCAAGATCGTTACTATGGCTACACCTTC.